One and the same sample provided the 24 T cell receptor beta chains below, sequenced in a study of CD8 T cells in ankylosing spondylitis. Whole-study findings and limits: Roughly 8 highly homologous variants made up a TCR beta motif that seemed to typify ankylosing spondylitis blood.

TCRdb reprocessed the 5' RACE reads with MiXCR, giving one entry per CDR3 protein. This sample has 500,000 or so distinct CDR3 sequences, with less than 6% found just once. Their target antigens are unknown. The sample was blood, either unsorted or a sorted T cell fraction (not recorded which). Every receptor here comes from a male donor with ankylosing spondylitis.

This clonotype was observed many times. The CDR3 sequence is CASYEPTGVNYGYTF. The CDR3 region has the DNA TGTGCCAGCTACGAACCCACAGGGGTTAACTATGGCTACACCTTC. The chain is built from TRBV6-1 and TRBJ1-2, with 7 bases aligning to TRBD1. CDR3 size: 15 residues. Germline assignment: CDR1 MNHNS and CDR2 SASEGT. V was clipped by 8 bases and J by 1 base; unmatched bases: 10.

This clonotype was observed at least ten times. This chain connects TRBV4-3 to TRBJ1-1; possible D gene TRBD1, 5 bases. CDR1 and CDR2 from the germline V gene are LGHNA and YSLEER. The CDR3 runs 16 residues. V was pared by 0 bases and J by 0 bases, with 11 bases between. The CDR3 protein is CASSQDHEGMNTEAFF. DNA for the CDR3: TGCGCCAGCAGCCAAGATCATGAGGGGATGAACACTGAAGCTTTCTTT.

J is TRBJ1-5 and V is TRBV5-1; TRBD1 matches at 8 bases. V was pared by 4 bases and J by 2 bases, with 5 bases of the junction left unmatched. The CDR3 has 15 residues. CDR1 is SGHRS and CDR2 is YFSETQ in the germline V gene. This CDR3 reads CASSPDRGGNQPQHF. As DNA, the CDR3 is TGCGCCAGCAGCCCAGACAGGGGCGGCAATCAGCCCCAGCATTTT.

There are many counts of this clonotype. The chain has TRBV28 and TRBJ1-3; TRBD1 might be the D (5 bases). Germline V CDR1 and CDR2: MDHEN, SYDVKM. The CDR3 consists of 14 residues. Trimming took 1 base from V and 1 from J, leaving 5 bases between them. The CDR3 DNA is TGTGCCAGCAGTTTATCAGGGTCTGGAAACACCATATATTTT. This translates into CASSLSGSGNTIYF.

The table lists this clonotype with many counts. The rearrangement uses TRBV12-3 or TRBV12-4 and TRBJ2-2; D is possibly TRBD1 or TRBD2 (6 bases each). V gave up 3 bases and J gave up 9 bases, with 14 bases separating them. The CDR3 covers 14 residues. CDR3 region: CASSLPGADRELFF. The DNA of the CDR3 is TGTGCCAGCAGTTTGCCGGGGGCCGACCGGGAGCTGTTTTTT.

The V gene is TRBV11-3, the J gene TRBJ2-1; D unresolved. Germline lookup yields CDR1 SGHNT and CDR2 YENEEA. There are 13 residues in the CDR3. V lost 1 base and J 7 bases, leaving 8 bases between the germline ends. The CDR3: CASSLVSGNEQFF. The DNA of the CDR3 is TGTGCCAGCAGCTTAGTATCTGGGAATGAGCAGTTCTTC.

At least ten counts were recorded for this clonotype. The chain recombines TRBV10-1 with TRBJ2-2; tentative D call: TRBD1 (5 bases). This CDR3 comprises 12 residues. The ends were cut back, 6 bases at V and 3 bases at J, with 5 bases in the middle. Germline CDR1 is WNHNN and CDR2 is SYGVQD (reference sequence). In nucleotides, the CDR3 is TGCGCCAGCAGGACAGACACCGGGGAGCTGTTTTTT. This translates into CASRTDTGELFF.

This clonotype was counted many times. The chain uses TRBV5-1 and TRBJ2-3; TRBD2 matches at 8 bases. The J segment lost 2 bases and the V segment lost 4 bases, leaving 3 bases of the junction unmatched. The germline gives CDR1 SGHRS, CDR2 YFSETQ. This CDR3 is 14 amino acids long. The CDR3 reads CASSPLAVTDTQYF. The DNA for the CDR3 is TGCGCCAGCAGCCCACTAGCGGTCACAGATACGCAGTATTTT.

Concerning this clonotype itself: A single base separates this from a much larger clone, so it may be a read error. The rearrangement links TRBV4-3 to TRBJ2-1, with D possibly being TRBD1 or TRBD2 (7 bases each). Germline CDR1 LGHNA, CDR2 YSLEER. This CDR3 region has 16 residues. The CDR3 DNA reads as TGCGCCAGCAGCCAAGGAATAACAGGGGACTACAATGAGCAGCTCTTC. Protein sequence: CASSQGITGDYNEQLF.

This clonotype was found a few times. This chain uses TRBV27 with TRBJ2-7; D is possibly TRBD1 (7 bases). The CDR3 contains 13 residues. Trimming stripped 8 bases from V and 3 bases from J, with 14 bases between. Germline V lookup: CDR1 MNHEY, CDR2 SMNVEV (reference sequence). The CDR3: CASWRGQNYEQYF. The CDR3 nucleotides are TGTGCCAGCTGGAGGGGACAGAACTACGAGCAGTACTTC.

The rearrangement links TRBV6-2 or TRBV6-3 to TRBJ2-1; D unresolved. Trimming cost V 7 bases and J 0 bases, with 10 bases left between them. Germline V lookup: CDR1 MNHEY, CDR2 SVGEGT. The CDR3 extends over 14 amino acids. The CDR3 coding sequence is TGTGCCAGCACGTACACAAACTCCTACAATGAGCAGTTCTTC. It specifies CASTYTNSYNEQFF.

This clonotype was seen ten or more times. The chain carries TRBV5-5 and TRBJ2-7; TRBD2 matches 10 bases. The CDR3 runs to 14 residues. The V and J ends lost 4 bases and 3 bases, in that order; junction bases with no gene match: 4. Germline values: CDR1 SGHKS, CDR2 YYEKEE (reference sequence). CDR3 nucleotide sequence: TGTGCCAGCAGCGCCACTAGCGGGAACTACGAGCAGTACTTC. Its protein is CASSATSGNYEQYF.

This clonotype was counted ten times or more. The genes are TRBV20-1 and TRBJ2-7; D is perhaps TRBD2 (6 bases). The CDR3 length is 15 residues. Trimming cost V 2 bases and J 3 bases, with 17 bases left between them. The germline CDR1 and CDR2 sequences are DFQATT and SNEGSKA (reference sequence). The CDR3: CSARLVGGKYYEQYF. In nucleotides, the CDR3 is TGCAGTGCTAGACTAGTTGGGGGGAAATACTACGAGCAGTACTTC.

This clonotype was detected many times. The chain joins TRBV7-9 to TRBJ2-1, with D possibly TRBD2 on 7 matching bases. Germline V lookup: CDR1 SEHNR, CDR2 FQNEAQ (reference sequence). Trimming left V 3 bases short and J 10 bases short, with 13 bases between. This CDR3 comprises 13 residues. In nucleotides, the CDR3 is TGTGCCAGCAGCTTGCTTGGGGGGGCAGAGCAGTTCTTC. Amino acid sequence: CASSLLGGAEQFF.

This clonotype was observed many times. V gene TRBV20-1 combines with J gene TRBJ2-5, with 9 bases aligning to TRBD1. J gave up 5 bases and V 8 bases, and 9 bases lay outside the gene matches. The CDR3 is 13 residues long. The germline gives CDR1 DFQATT, CDR2 SNEGSKA (reference sequence). The CDR3 reads CSSLQGAEETQYF. CDR3 nucleotide sequence: TGCAGTTCGTTACAGGGGGCCGAGGAGACCCAGTACTTC.

This clonotype was counted at least ten times. The chain is built from TRBV4-3 and TRBJ2-3; D gene ambiguous. The germline CDR1 and CDR2 sequences are LGHNA and YSLEER. The CDR3 has 16 amino acids. V was cut by 0 bases and J by 0 bases, with 10 bases left in between. CDR3 DNA: TGCGCCAGCAGCCAAGACCCAGATCCTAGCACAGATACGCAGTATTTT. It codes for CASSQDPDPSTDTQYF.

This clonotype has at least ten counts. The genes are TRBV28 and TRBJ2-7; 7 bases are a match to TRBD1. The CDR3 spans 16 residues. J was trimmed by 0 bases and V by 5 bases; bases with no gene match: 10. CDR1 is MDHEN and CDR2 is SYDVKM in the germline V gene. CDR3 sequence: CASSAPGQPLSYEQYF. The CDR3 DNA sequence: TGTGCCAGCAGTGCCCCGGGACAGCCCCTCTCCTACGAGCAGTACTTC.

This clonotype occurred many times. The J gene is TRBJ2-1, the V gene TRBV9; D may correspond to TRBD1 or TRBD2 (6 bases each). This CDR3 region has 15 residues. V was pared by 3 bases and J by 2 bases, with 12 bases between. CDR1 is SGDLS and CDR2 is YYNGEE in the germline V gene. CDR3: CASSATGGPYNEQFF. The DNA for the CDR3 is TGTGCCAGCAGCGCTACCGGGGGCCCCTACAATGAGCAGTTCTTC.

This clonotype was seen ten or more times. This chain joins TRBV20-1 and TRBJ1-2, with no clear D. Trimming took off 5 bases at V and 4 bases at J, with 17 bases between the two ends. The CDR3 is 14 residues long. Per germline, CDR1 DFQATT and CDR2 SNEGSKA (reference sequence). CDR3 bases: TGCAGTGCTCCTTCGACCCGACGGGGCTATGGCTACACCTTC. This codes for CSAPSTRRGYGYTF.

This clonotype occurred many times. V and J are TRBV4-2 and TRBJ1-1, with D hard to call. The ends were cut back, 2 bases at V and 0 bases at J, with 7 bases in the middle. Germline V CDR1 and CDR2: LGHNA, YNFKEQ. The CDR3 loop spans 14 amino acids. CDR3 sequence reads: CASSQMGLNTEAFF. CDR3 DNA: TGTGCCAGCAGCCAAATGGGGTTGAACACTGAAGCTTTCTTT.

This clonotype was detected ten times or more. The chain links TRBV6-5 to TRBJ1-4; TRBD1 is a possible D gene (5 bases). With 4 bases removed from V and 5 bases from J, the gap between germline ends came to 14 bases. Germline CDR1 MNHEY, CDR2 SVGAGI. The CDR3 consists of 15 residues. CDR3 in DNA: TGTGCCAGCAGTTTACGGGGACCTGAGAATGAAAAACTGTTTTTT. This gives the protein CASSLRGPENEKLFF.

As concerns this clonotype: One end of the junction varies from germline; a read error may be responsible. The V call is TRBV5-6, the J call TRBJ2-5; D might be TRBD1 or TRBD2, each matching 5 bases. CDR3 length: 13 amino acids. In germline, CDR1 is SGHDT, CDR2 YYEEEE. CDR3 protein: CAISPGTEETQYF. CDR3 bases: TGTGCCATCAGCCCCGGGACCGAAGAGACCCAGTACTTC.

This clonotype has at least ten counts. J is TRBJ2-3 and V is TRBV10-3, with TRBD2 matching 7 bases. The CDR3 runs 17 residues. Germline CDR1 ENHRY, CDR2 SYGVKD. With 0 bases clipped from V and 2 bases from J, the junction kept 8 bases outside the gene matches. The CDR3 bases are TGTGCCATCAGTGAGTCGCGGGGGTTGGTCGACACAGATACGCAGTATTTT. Amino acid sequence: CAISESRGLVDTDTQYF.

This clonotype was seen many times. J is TRBJ2-3 and V is TRBV29-1, with 9 bases aligning to TRBD2. J was trimmed by 0 bases and V by 4 bases; bases with no gene match: 5. This CDR3 is 15 amino acids long. The V gene's germline CDR1 is SQVTM and CDR2 ANQGSEA. The CDR3 loop reads CSVGASGISTDTQYF. Here the CDR3 DNA reads TGCAGCGTTGGAGCTAGCGGGATTAGCACAGATACGCAGTATTTT.